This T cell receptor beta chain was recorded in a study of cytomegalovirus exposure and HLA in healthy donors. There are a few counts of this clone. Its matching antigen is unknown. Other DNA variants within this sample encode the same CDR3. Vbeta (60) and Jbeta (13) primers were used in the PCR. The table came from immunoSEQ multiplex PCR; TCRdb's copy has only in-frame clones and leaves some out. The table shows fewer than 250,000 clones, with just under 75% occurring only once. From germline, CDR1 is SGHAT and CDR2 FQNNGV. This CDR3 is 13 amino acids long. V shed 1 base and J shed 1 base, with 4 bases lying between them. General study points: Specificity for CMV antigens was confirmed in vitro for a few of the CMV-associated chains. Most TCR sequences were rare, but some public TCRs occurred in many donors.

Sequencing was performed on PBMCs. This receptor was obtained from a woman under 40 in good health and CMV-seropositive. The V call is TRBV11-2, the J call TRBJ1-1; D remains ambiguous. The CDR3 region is CASSLGRNTEAFF. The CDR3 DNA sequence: TGTGCCAGCAGCTTAGGGAGGAACACTGAAGCTTTCTTT.